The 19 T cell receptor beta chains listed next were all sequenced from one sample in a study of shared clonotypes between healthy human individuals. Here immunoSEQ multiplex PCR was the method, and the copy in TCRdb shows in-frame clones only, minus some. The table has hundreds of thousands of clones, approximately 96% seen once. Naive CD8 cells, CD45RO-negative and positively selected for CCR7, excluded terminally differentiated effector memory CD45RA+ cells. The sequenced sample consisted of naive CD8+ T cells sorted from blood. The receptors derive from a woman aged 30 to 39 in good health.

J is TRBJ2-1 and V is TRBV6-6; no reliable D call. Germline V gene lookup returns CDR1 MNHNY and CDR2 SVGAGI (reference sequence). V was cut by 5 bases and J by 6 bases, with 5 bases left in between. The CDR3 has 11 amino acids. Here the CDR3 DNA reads TGTGCCAGCAGTGAAATCAATGAGCAGTTCTTC. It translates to CASSEINEQFF.

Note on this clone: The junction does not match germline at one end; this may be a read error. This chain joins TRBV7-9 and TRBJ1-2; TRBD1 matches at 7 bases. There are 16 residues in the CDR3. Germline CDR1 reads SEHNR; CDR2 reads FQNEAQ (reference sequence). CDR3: CASRLGGLSFIDGYTF. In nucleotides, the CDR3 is TGTGCCAGCAGATTAGGGGGCCTAAGTTTCATCGATGGCTACACCTTC.

This chain's CDR3 is CAWTGDNEQYF. CDR3 DNA sequence: TGTGCCTGGACAGGGGACAACGAGCAGTACTTC. The chain links TRBV30 to TRBJ2-7, with a possible D match to TRBD1 (6 bases). The CDR3 consists of 11 residues. The V and J ends lost 4 bases and 5 bases respectively, with 9 bases between them. Germline V gene data show CDR1 as GTSNPN and CDR2 as SVGIG (reference sequence).

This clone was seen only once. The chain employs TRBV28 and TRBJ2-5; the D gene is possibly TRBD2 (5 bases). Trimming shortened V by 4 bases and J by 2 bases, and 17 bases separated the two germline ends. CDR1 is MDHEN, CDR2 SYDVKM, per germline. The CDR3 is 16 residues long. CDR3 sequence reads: CASSSHKLEWQETQYF. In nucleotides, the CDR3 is TGTGCCAGCAGTTCCCACAAACTAGAGTGGCAAGAGACCCAGTACTTC.

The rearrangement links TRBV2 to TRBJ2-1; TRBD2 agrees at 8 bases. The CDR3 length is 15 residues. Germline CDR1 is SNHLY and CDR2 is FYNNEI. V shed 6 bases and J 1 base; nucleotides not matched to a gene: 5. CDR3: CASRSTSGSYNEQFF. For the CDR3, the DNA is TGTGCCAGCAGGAGCACTAGCGGTTCCTACAATGAGCAGTTCTTC.

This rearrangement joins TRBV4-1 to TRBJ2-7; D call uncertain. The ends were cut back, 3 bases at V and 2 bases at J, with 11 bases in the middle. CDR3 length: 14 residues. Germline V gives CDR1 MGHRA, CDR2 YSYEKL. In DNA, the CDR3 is TGCGCCAGCAGCCACCCTCAGGTGGCCTACGAGCAGTACTTC. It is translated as CASSHPQVAYEQYF.

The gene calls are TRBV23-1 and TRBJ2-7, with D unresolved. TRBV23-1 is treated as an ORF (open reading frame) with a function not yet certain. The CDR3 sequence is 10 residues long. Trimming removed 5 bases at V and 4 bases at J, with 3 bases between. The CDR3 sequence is CASSLYEQYF. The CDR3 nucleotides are TGCGCCAGCAGTTTATACGAGCAGTACTTC.

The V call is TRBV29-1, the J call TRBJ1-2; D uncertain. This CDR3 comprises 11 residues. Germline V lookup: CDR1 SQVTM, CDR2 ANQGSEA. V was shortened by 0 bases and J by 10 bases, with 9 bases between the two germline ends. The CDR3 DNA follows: TGCAGCGTTGAAGATCTGGACTTCTACACCTTC. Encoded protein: CSVEDLDFYTF.

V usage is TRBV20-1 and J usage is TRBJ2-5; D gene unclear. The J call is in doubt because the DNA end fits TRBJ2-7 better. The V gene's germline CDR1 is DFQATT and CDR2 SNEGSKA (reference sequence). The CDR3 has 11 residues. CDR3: CSAMDAYEQYF. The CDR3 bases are TGCAGTGCTATGGATGCCTACGAGCAGTACTTC.

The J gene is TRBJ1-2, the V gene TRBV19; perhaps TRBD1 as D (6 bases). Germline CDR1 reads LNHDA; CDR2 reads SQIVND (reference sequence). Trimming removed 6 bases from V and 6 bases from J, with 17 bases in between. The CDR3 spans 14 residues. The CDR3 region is CASSPGITGNGYTF. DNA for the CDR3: TGTGCCAGTAGCCCCGGGATAACAGGGAATGGCTACACCTTC. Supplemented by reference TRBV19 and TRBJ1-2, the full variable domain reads DGGITQSPKYLFRKEGQNVTLSCEQNLNHDAMYWYRQDPGQGLRLIYYSQIVNDFQKGDIAEGYSVSREKKESFPLTVTSAQKNPTAFYLCASSPGITGNGYTFGSGTRLTVV.

CDR3 protein: CASSDLVRPQETQYF. The CDR3 DNA follows: TGTGCCAGCAGTGACCTTGTCAGACCCCAAGAGACCCAGTACTTC. V usage is TRBV25-1 and J usage is TRBJ2-5; D uncertain. Trimming removed 3 bases at V and 1 base at J, with 12 bases between. CDR1 and CDR2 (germline): MGHDK, SYGVNS. The CDR3 has 15 residues.

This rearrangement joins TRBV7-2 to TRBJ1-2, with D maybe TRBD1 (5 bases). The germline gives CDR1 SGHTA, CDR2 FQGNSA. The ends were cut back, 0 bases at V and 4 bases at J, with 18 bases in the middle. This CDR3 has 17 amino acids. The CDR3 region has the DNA TGTGCCAGCAGCTTAGCCTCCACGGACACGAACTTCTATGGCTACACCTTC. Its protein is CASSLASTDTNFYGYTF.

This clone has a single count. The CDR3, as DNA: TGTGCCAGCAGTTTGTTTGACGGGCGGAACACCGGGGAGCTGTTTTTT. As protein: CASSLFDGRNTGELFF. The rearrangement joins TRBV28 to TRBJ2-2; no clear D. Germline-derived CDR1 and CDR2 are MDHEN and SYDVKM. The CDR3 covers 16 residues. Deletions cut 3 bases from V and 1 base from J, with 12 bases between.

Written as DNA, the CDR3 is TGTGCCTGGGCAACTAGGTGGGCCAATGAGCAGTTCTTC. Translating it yields CAWATRWANEQFF. The chain combines TRBV30 with TRBJ2-1, with D possibly TRBD2 on 5 matching bases. Trimming left V 5 bases short and J 6 bases short, with 14 bases between. Germline V CDR1 and CDR2: GTSNPN, SVGIG (reference sequence). CDR3 size: 13 residues.

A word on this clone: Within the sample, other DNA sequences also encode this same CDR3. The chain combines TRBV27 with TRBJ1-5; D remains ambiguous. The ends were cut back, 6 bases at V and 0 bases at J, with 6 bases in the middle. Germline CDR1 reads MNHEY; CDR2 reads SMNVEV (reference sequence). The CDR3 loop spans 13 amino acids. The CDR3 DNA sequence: TGTGCCAGCAGCCCCTATAGCAATCAGCCCCAGCATTTT. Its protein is CASSPYSNQPQHF.

CDR3 sequence (DNA): TGCAGCGTTGCAGGGTTGGATGGCTACACCTTC. Its translation is CSVAGLDGYTF. The chain recombines TRBV29-1 with TRBJ1-2; D perhaps matches TRBD1 (5 bases). The CDR3 is 11 residues long. Germline CDR1 reads SQVTM; CDR2 reads ANQGSEA. The germline V and J ends were trimmed by 4 bases and 6 bases, with 9 bases remaining between them.

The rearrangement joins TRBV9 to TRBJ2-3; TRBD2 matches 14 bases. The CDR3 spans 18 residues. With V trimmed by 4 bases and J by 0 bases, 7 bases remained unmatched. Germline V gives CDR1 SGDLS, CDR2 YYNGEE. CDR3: CASSSGLAGDFSTDTQYF. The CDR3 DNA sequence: TGTGCCAGCAGCTCGGGACTAGCGGGAGACTTTAGCACAGATACGCAGTATTTT.

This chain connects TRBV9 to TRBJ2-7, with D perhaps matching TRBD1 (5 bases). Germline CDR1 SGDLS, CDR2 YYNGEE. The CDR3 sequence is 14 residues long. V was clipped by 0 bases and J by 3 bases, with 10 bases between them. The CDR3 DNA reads TGTGCCAGCAGCGTAGCCGACAGAGGCTACGAGCAGTACTTC. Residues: CASSVADRGYEQYF.

CDR3 amino acids: CASSETYEQYF. DNA for the CDR3: TGCGCCAGCAGTGAGACCTACGAGCAGTACTTC. V and J are TRBV10-1 and TRBJ2-7; D is unresolved. From germline, CDR1 is WNHNN and CDR2 SYGVQD (reference sequence). This CDR3 region has 11 residues. V was pared by 2 bases and J by 2 bases, with 1 base between.